This is a list of T cell receptor beta chains from one sample in a study of T cell repertoires in cytomegalovirus infection. TCRdb recomputed calls from the reads with MiXCR, one row per CDR3 protein. The sample carries some 920,000 distinct CDR3 sequences, roughly 31% recorded once. Their cognate antigens are unknown. Sequencing used cultured CD8+ T cells from PBMCs, obtained from culture after CMV antigen stimulation. These receptors originate from a human donor in good health (CMV status not recorded). Some clones in this sample may be carry-over from other donors' samples. Each CDR3 is given with its conserved first and last residue. Each record gives: J gene, V gene, D gene, CDR3 length, clone size, CDR3 protein, CDR3 DNA. A D gene is named only where the DNA matches it firmly. Size tells how often a clone was seen (once, few, many) or the class of an expanded clone, and some rows leave it out.

J: TRBJ2-1
V: TRBV27
D: NA
length: 15
size: NA
CDR3: CASSLTQGKGNEQFF
DNA: TGTGCCAGCAGTTTAACCCAGGGCAAGGGGAATGAGCAGTTCTTC

J: TRBJ1-5
V: TRBV7-6
D: NA
length: 15
size: NA
CDR3: CASSLATRSNQPQHF
DNA: TGTGCCAGCAGCTTAGCGACAAGGAGCAATCAGCCCCAGCATTTT

J: TRBJ1-1
V: TRBV4-2
D: TRBD1
length: 15
size: NA
CDR3: CASSQVHRGTAEAFF
DNA: TGTGCCAGCAGCCAAGTGCACAGGGGAACCGCTGAAGCTTTCTTT

J: TRBJ1-4
V: TRBV12-3/TRBV12-4
D: NA
length: 16
size: NA
CDR3: CASSSRPPGQGEKLFF
DNA: TGTGCCAGCAGTTCCCGCCCACCGGGACAAGGAGAAAAACTGTTTTTT

J: TRBJ1-1
V: TRBV12-3/TRBV12-4
D: TRBD1
length: 15
size: NA
CDR3: CASSYLQGGNLEAFF
DNA: TGTGCCAGCAGTTACCTCCAGGGGGGGAACCTTGAAGCTTTCTTT

J: TRBJ2-3
V: TRBV11-2
D: NA
length: 15
size: NA
CDR3: CASSSRTTRTDTQYF
DNA: TGTGCCAGCAGCTCGCGGACTACTCGCACAGATACGCAGTATTTT

J: TRBJ2-7
V: TRBV6-1
D: NA
length: 13
size: NA
CDR3: CVSSEGSTYEQYF
DNA: TGTGTCAGCAGTGAGGGCAGTACCTACGAGCAGTACTTC

J: TRBJ2-1
V: TRBV7-2
D: NA
length: 15
size: many
CDR3: CASSPGAGRLDEQFF
DNA: TGTGCCAGCAGCCCAGGGGCAGGGAGGCTCGATGAGCAGTTCTTC

J: TRBJ2-3
V: TRBV6-5
D: TRBD1
length: 16
size: few
CDR3: CASSYSGQGGTDTQYF
DNA: TGTGCCAGCAGTTACAGCGGACAGGGGGGCACAGATACGCAGTATTTT

J: TRBJ2-7
V: TRBV6-1
D: TRBD1
length: 14
size: NA
CDR3: CASSEKRGQYEQYF
DNA: TGTGCCAGCAGTGAAAAGAGGGGGCAGTACGAGCAGTACTTC